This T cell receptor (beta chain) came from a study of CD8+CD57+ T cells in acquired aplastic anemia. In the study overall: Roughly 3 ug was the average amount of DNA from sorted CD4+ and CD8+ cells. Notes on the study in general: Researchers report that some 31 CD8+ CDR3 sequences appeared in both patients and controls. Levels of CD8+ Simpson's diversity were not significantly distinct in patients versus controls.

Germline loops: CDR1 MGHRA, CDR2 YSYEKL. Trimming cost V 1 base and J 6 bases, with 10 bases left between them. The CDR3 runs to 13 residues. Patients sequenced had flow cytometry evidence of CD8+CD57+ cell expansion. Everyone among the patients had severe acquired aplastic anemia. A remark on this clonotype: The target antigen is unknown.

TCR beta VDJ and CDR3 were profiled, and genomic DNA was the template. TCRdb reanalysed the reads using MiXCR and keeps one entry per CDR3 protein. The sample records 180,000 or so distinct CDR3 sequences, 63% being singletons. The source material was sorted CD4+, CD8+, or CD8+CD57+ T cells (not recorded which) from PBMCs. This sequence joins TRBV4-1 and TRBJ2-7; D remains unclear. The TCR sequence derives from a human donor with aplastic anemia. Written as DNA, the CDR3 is TGCGCCAGCAGCCAAGTTATGGGGATCGAGCAGTACTTC. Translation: CASSQVMGIEQYF.